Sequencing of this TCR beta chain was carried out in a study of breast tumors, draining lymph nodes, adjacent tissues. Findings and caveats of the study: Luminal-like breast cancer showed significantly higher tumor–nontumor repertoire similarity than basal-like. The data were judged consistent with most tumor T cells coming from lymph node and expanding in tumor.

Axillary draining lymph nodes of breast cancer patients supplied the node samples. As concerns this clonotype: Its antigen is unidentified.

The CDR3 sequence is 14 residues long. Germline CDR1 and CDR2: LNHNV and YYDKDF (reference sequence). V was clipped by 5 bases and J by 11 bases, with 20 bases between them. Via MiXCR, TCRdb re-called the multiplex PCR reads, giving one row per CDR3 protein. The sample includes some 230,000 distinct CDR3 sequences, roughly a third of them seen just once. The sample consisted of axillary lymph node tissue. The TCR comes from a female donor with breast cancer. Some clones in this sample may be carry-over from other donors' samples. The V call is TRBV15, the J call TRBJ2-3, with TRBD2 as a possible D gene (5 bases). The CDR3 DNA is TGTGCCACCAGCCCAGACTACAAGGTCAATGAGCAGTATTTT. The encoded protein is CATSPDYKVNEQYF.